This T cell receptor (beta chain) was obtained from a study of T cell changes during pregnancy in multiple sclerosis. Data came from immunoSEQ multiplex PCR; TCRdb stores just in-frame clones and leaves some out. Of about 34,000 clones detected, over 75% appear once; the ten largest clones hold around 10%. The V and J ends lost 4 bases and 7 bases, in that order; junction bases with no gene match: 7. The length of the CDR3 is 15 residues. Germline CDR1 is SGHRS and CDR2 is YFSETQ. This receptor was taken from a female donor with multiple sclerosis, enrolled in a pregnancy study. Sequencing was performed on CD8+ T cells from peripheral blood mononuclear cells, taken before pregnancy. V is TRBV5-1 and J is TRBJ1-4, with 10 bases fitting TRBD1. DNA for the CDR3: TGCGCCAGCAGCACGGGGACAGGGGTCGGTGAAAAACTGTTTTTT. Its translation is CASSTGTGVGEKLFF.